The 17 T cell receptor beta chains below all came from one sample that was sequenced in a study of T cell responses to AZD1222 COVID-19 vaccine (dated by TCRdb to 2020 to 2022). Taken with the paper, the label for time point translates to: baseline before first vaccination. Libraries were made using the immunoSEQ multiplex PCR assay. Drawn from immuneACCESS, this table holds only the in-frame rearrangements with V and J called that TCRdb kept. Clones are partly lost; checked studies trace under half to an unresolved V gene and leave the rest unexplained. The sample table records some 150,000 clones; approximately 90% of these occur just once. The top ten clonotypes cover about 3% of the sample. The sample was peripheral blood, taken on day 0 of AZD1222 vaccination. These receptors all stem from an adult in good health.

The V gene is TRBV5-4, the J gene TRBJ1-6, with D possibly being TRBD1 (5 bases). The V gene's germline CDR1 is SGHNT and CDR2 YYREEE (reference sequence). The CDR3 runs to 13 residues. Trimming stripped 1 base from V and 9 bases from J, with 8 bases between. The chain's CDR3 is CASSLMGVSPLHF. Written as DNA, the CDR3 is TGTGCCAGCAGCTTGATGGGGGTTTCACCCCTCCACTTT.

CDR3 residues: CAWGTLRNTEAFF. For the CDR3, the DNA is TGTGCCTGGGGGACCCTCAGGAACACTGAAGCTTTCTTT. This chain uses TRBV30 with TRBJ1-1; possibly TRBD1 for D (5 bases). Germline V gene sequence: CDR1 GTSNPN, CDR2 SVGIG (reference sequence). Trimming stripped 5 bases from V and 1 base from J, with 11 bases between. CDR3 length: 13 amino acids. The entire variable domain, with the rest obtained from reference TRBV30 and TRBJ1-1, is as follows: SQTIHQWPATLVQPVGSPLSLECTVEGTSNPNLYWYRQAAGRGLQLLFYSVGIGQISSEVPQNLSASRPQDRQFILSSKKLLLSDSGFYLCAWGTLRNTEAFFGQGTRLTVV.

This chain connects TRBV19 to TRBJ1-1; D unclear. Germline loops: CDR1 LNHDA, CDR2 SQIVND (reference sequence). V lost 3 bases, J lost 1 base, and 9 bases lay in between. The CDR3 is made up of 14 amino acids. CDR3 in DNA: TGTGCCAGTAGTATGGGTATGGGGAACACTGAAGCTTTCTTT. It encodes CASSMGMGNTEAFF.

The chain joins TRBV11-2 to TRBJ2-7; 7 bases fit TRBD1. The CDR3 consists of 14 residues. Germline V gives CDR1 SGHAT, CDR2 FQNNGV. V lost 0 bases, J lost 5 bases, and 4 bases stayed unmatched. CDR3 in DNA: TGTGCCAGCAGCTTAGAACAGGGGCACGACGAGCAGTACTTC. Translating gives CASSLEQGHDEQYF.

This chain links TRBV19 with TRBJ2-4; no reliable D call. The CDR3 has 14 residues. Germline CDR1 LNHDA, CDR2 SQIVND (reference sequence). The V gene lost 5 bases and the J gene lost 7 bases, with 15 bases spanning the gap. This CDR3 reads CASSSPGGENIQYF. The CDR3, as DNA: TGTGCCAGTAGTTCGCCAGGTGGAGAGAACATTCAGTACTTC.

The chain couples TRBV19 to TRBJ1-2; 7 nucleotides align to TRBD1. Trimming at V came to 3 bases and at J to 4 bases, leaving 5 bases not matched to a gene. Germline V gives CDR1 LNHDA, CDR2 SQIVND (reference sequence). The CDR3 sequence is 14 residues long. CDR3 DNA: TGTGCCAGTAGTATTTCCAGGGGGGGCTATGGCTACACCTTC. Translated, it gives CASSISRGGYGYTF.

The chain links TRBV5-1 to TRBJ1-2; D gene unclear. The CDR3 is made up of 16 amino acids. The V and J ends lost 0 bases and 8 bases respectively, with 20 bases between them. The V gene's germline CDR1 is SGHRS and CDR2 YFSETQ. CDR3 residues: CASSLANGVGLGGYTF. CDR3 sequence (DNA): TGCGCCAGCAGCTTGGCCAATGGGGTTGGCCTCGGGGGCTACACCTTC.

The rearrangement joins TRBV30 to TRBJ1-1; D ambiguous. V gave up 2 bases and J gave up 1 base, with 2 bases separating them. Per germline, CDR1 GTSNPN and CDR2 SVGIG (reference sequence). This CDR3 contains 11 residues. The DNA of the CDR3 is TGTGCCTGGAGTAAGAACACTGAAGCTTTCTTT. Its protein product is CAWSKNTEAFF.

The chain recombines TRBV2 with TRBJ2-5; TRBD1 aligns across 7 bases. Germline CDR1 is SNHLY and CDR2 is FYNNEI. V dropped 2 bases and J dropped 1; count of bases not matched to a gene: 4. The CDR3 consists of 15 residues. Here the CDR3 DNA reads TGTGCCAGCAGTGAAAACAGGGGAGCCCAAGAGACCCAGTACTTC. Translation: CASSENRGAQETQYF.

The chain combines TRBV13 with TRBJ1-2, with 8 bases fitting TRBD1. V lost 4 bases to trimming and J lost 7 bases; unmatched junction nucleotides: 2. This CDR3 is built from 12 residues. CDR1 is PRHDT, CDR2 FYEKMQ, per germline (reference sequence). CDR3 in amino acids: CASSSRGPGYTF. Written as DNA, the CDR3 is TGTGCCAGCAGCTCCAGGGGGCCTGGCTACACCTTC.

The V gene is TRBV7-2, the J gene TRBJ1-1; TRBD1 matches at 9 bases. The CDR3 has 14 amino acids. The trim removed 5 bases at V and 3 bases at J, leaving 4 bases unmatched. Germline-derived CDR1 and CDR2 are SGHTA and FQGNSA. The CDR3 DNA is TGTGCCAGCAGCAGGGGACAGGGAGACACTGAAGCTTTCTTT. Translated, it gives CASSRGQGDTEAFF.

About this clone itself: The junction shows a germline mismatch at one end, possibly a read error. The chain carries TRBV2 and TRBJ1-5; D is unclear. The CDR3 has 11 residues. From germline, CDR1 is SNHLY and CDR2 FYNNEI. In nucleotides, the CDR3 is TGTGCCAGCAGTGGTCTTCGGGTGAGGCAGTTT. Its translation: CASSGLRVRQF.

The chain joins TRBV11-3 to TRBJ2-3; no firm D call. V gave up 4 bases and J gave up 1 base, with 6 bases separating them. The CDR3 has 13 residues. The germline V gene has CDR1 SGHNT and CDR2 YENEEA. Here the CDR3 DNA reads TGTGCCAGCAGCTCCTTCCGCACAGATACGCAGTATTTT. Residues: CASSSFRTDTQYF.

J is TRBJ2-2 and V is TRBV28; 8 bases fit TRBD2. With V trimmed by 1 base and J by 4 bases, 2 bases remained unmatched. Germline V gene lookup returns CDR1 MDHEN and CDR2 SYDVKM. The CDR3 sequence is 15 residues long. The CDR3 bases are TGTGCCAGCAGTTTATTTAGCGGGGCCACCGGGGAGCTGTTTTTT. Translation gives CASSLFSGATGELFF.

The chain couples TRBV5-6 to TRBJ2-1, with 9 bases aligning to TRBD2. Germline V CDR1 and CDR2: SGHDT, YYEEEE. The CDR3 length is 14 residues. The V segment lost 6 bases and the J segment 5 bases; nucleotides outside the gene matches: 6. CDR3 residues: CASNPGLANNEQFF. The CDR3 coding sequence is TGTGCCAGCAATCCGGGACTAGCAAACAATGAGCAGTTCTTC.

The chain is built from TRBV5-6 and TRBJ2-2; the match to TRBD2 covers 7 bases. CDR3 size: 17 residues. Germline V gene sequence: CDR1 SGHDT, CDR2 YYEEEE. V was pared by 2 bases and J by 0 bases, with 7 bases of the junction left unmatched. This CDR3 is CASSFPLAESNTGELFF. In DNA form, the CDR3 reads TGTGCCAGCAGCTTCCCCCTAGCGGAGTCGAACACCGGGGAGCTGTTTTTT.

V is TRBV24-1 and J is TRBJ2-1; maybe TRBD2 (5 bases). V dropped 7 bases and J dropped 3 bases, with 21 bases sitting between them. The germline gives CDR1 KGHDR, CDR2 SFDVKD. The CDR3 consists of 17 residues. CDR3 sequence: CATSPVAGPLDYNEQFF. The CDR3 DNA follows: TGTGCCACCAGCCCCGTTGCGGGCCCCCTAGACTACAATGAGCAGTTCTTC.